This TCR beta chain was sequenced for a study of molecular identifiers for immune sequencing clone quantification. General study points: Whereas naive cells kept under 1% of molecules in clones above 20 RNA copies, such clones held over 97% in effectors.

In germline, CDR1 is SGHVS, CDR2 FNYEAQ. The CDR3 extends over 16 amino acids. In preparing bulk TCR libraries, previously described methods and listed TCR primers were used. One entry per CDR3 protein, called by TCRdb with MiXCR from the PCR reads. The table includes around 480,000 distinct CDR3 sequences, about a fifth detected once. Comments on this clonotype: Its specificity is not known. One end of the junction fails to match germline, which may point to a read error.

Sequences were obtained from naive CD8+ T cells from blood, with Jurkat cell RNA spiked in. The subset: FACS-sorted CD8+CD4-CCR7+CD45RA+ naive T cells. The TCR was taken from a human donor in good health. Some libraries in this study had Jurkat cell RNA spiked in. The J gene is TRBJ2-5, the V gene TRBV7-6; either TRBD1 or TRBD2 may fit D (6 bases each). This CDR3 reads CASTLRGESLRETQYF. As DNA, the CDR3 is TGTGCCAGCACCTTAAGGGGGGAGTCTTTGCGCGAGACCCAGTACTTC.